What follows are 7 T cell receptor beta chains derived from one specimen sequenced in a study of graft-versus-host responses after intestinal transplantation. Repertoires were generated with immunoSEQ multiplex PCR, while TCRdb's copy carries only in-frame clones and drops some. This sample has fewer than 120,000 clones, with 85% to 95% found just once. No antigen has been assigned to these receptors. Specimen: unstimulated CD8+ T cells sorted from spleen or lymph node cells, collected before intestinal transplant. The receptors here all came from a human donor who received an intestinal transplant.

V is TRBV6-1 and J is TRBJ1-2, with D perhaps matching TRBD1 (6 bases). With 1 base removed from V and 4 bases from J, the gap between germline ends came to 13 bases. The CDR3 has 15 amino acids. CDR1 and CDR2 (germline): MNHNS, SASEGT. This CDR3 is CASSEVWGGGYGYTF. In DNA, the CDR3 is TGTGCCAGCAGTGAAGTATGGGGGGGCGGCTATGGCTACACCTTC.

The chain recombines TRBV11-2 with TRBJ1-2; D is perhaps TRBD1 (5 bases). V lost 1 base, J lost 8 bases, and 17 bases lay in between. The CDR3 totals 15 residues. Germline-derived CDR1 and CDR2 are SGHAT and FQNNGV. The CDR3 coding sequence is TGTGCCAGCAGCTTAGCCGCTTGGCAGGGCAAGGGCTACACCTTC. It translates to CASSLAAWQGKGYTF.

The chain has TRBV28 and TRBJ2-7; 11 nucleotides line up with TRBD1. Per germline, CDR1 MDHEN and CDR2 SYDVKM. J gave up 6 bases and V 5 bases, and 9 bases lay outside the gene matches. The CDR3 is 15 residues long. The CDR3 reads CASSIRGQGGGEQYF. The DNA for the CDR3 is TGTGCCAGCAGTATTCGGGGACAGGGGGGAGGCGAGCAGTACTTC.

The J gene is TRBJ2-3, the V gene TRBV7-9; no clear D. The CDR3 totals 14 residues. V gave up 7 bases and J gave up 2 bases, with 13 bases separating them. Germline V gives CDR1 SEHNR, CDR2 FQNEAQ (reference sequence). CDR3: CASNSRSVTDTQYF. The CDR3 nucleotides read TGTGCCAGCAACAGTAGGAGCGTCACAGATACGCAGTATTTT. The full variable domain, its missing parts supplied by reference TRBV7-9 and TRBJ2-3, is DTGVSQNPRHKITKRGQNVTFRCDPISEHNRLYWYRQTLGQGPEFLTYFQNEAQLEKSRLLSDRFSAERPKGSFSTLEIQRTEQGDSAMYLCASNSRSVTDTQYFGPGTRLTVL.

This clone has just a few counts. The chain joins TRBV19 to TRBJ1-5, with 9 bases lining up with TRBD1. Losses at the gene ends were 8 bases for V and 4 bases for J; bases not matched to a gene: 6. CDR1 and CDR2 (germline): LNHDA, SQIVND (reference sequence). The length of the CDR3 is 14 residues. The CDR3 DNA reads TGTGCCAGTTGGACAGGGGCTGGGAATCAGCCCCAGCATTTT. Its translation: CASWTGAGNQPQHF.

The J gene is TRBJ2-1, the V gene TRBV30; 9 nucleotides match TRBD1. Germline CDR1 and CDR2: GTSNPN and SVGIG (reference sequence). CDR3 size: 12 residues. Trimming took 5 bases from V and 9 from J; bases not matched to a gene: 5. CDR3 loop: CAWATGGGEQFF. Written as DNA, the CDR3 is TGTGCCTGGGCTACAGGGGGCGGTGAGCAGTTCTTC.

This clone has more than one count but fewer than ten. The chain carries TRBV5-4 and TRBJ1-5; tentative D call: TRBD1 (5 bases). CDR3 length: 15 residues. Germline V CDR1 and CDR2: SGHNT, YYREEE (reference sequence). Trimming cost V 4 bases and J 0 bases, with 11 bases left between them. DNA of the CDR3: TGTGCCAGCAGCCAAGGGGCCTATAGCAATCAGCCCCAGCATTTT. Protein product: CASSQGAYSNQPQHF.